The 26 T cell receptor beta chains below all came from one sample that was sequenced in a study of identical twins. TCRdb re-analysed the 5' RACE reads in MiXCR, keeping a single row per CDR3 protein. The sample consists of hundreds of thousands of distinct CDR3 sequences, approximately 13% of them appearing once. This same sample was also taken into another study, of yellow fever vaccine responses in identical twins.

Material for sequencing was CD8+ T cells sorted from blood. The receptor source for this set is a woman under 30 in good health.

Only a few counts were recorded for this clonotype. The chain combines TRBV18 with TRBJ2-5, with 8 bases identical to TRBD2. The CDR3 has 14 residues. Trimming at V came to 3 bases and at J to 7 bases, leaving 7 bases not matched to a gene. Germline V CDR1 and CDR2: KGHSH, LQKENI. In DNA, the CDR3 is TGTGCCAGCTCACCGGACAGCGGGAGTGGGACCCAGTACTTC. It codes for CASSPDSGSGTQYF.

The chain joins TRBV6-6 to TRBJ2-1, with no clear D. The length of the CDR3 is 13 residues. Trimming removed 0 bases at V and 6 bases at J, with 6 bases between. Germline CDR1 reads MNHNY; CDR2 reads SVGAGI (reference sequence). CDR3 nucleotide sequence: TGTGCCAGCAGTTACTCGATCGTCAATGAGCAGTTCTTC. Its protein is CASSYSIVNEQFF.

The CDR3 coding sequence is TGCGCCAGCAGCCAAGATGGGGGACACGGAAACACCATATATTTT. The encoded protein is CASSQDGGHGNTIYF. V usage is TRBV4-1 and J usage is TRBJ1-3; maybe TRBD1 (6 bases). V was clipped by 0 bases and J by 4 bases, with 10 bases between them. Germline CDR1 and CDR2: MGHRA and YSYEKL. This CDR3 is 15 amino acids long.

This clonotype came up a few times. V is TRBV28 and J is TRBJ1-1; unclear D gene. CDR1 is MDHEN, CDR2 SYDVKM, per germline. V was cut by 3 bases and J by 7 bases, with 12 bases left in between. This CDR3 spans 13 amino acids. The DNA for the CDR3 is TGTGCCAGCAGTTTTCGGGTTCGCGGTGAAGCTTTCTTT. It yields the protein CASSFRVRGEAFF.

The table lists this clonotype with a few counts. V gene TRBV7-9 combines with J gene TRBJ1-1; 9 positions agree with TRBD1. The CDR3 is 13 amino acids. Germline lookup yields CDR1 SEHNR and CDR2 FQNEAQ (reference sequence). Unmatched junction bases numbered 4, after V lost 6 bases and J lost 5 bases. The CDR3 coding sequence is TGTGCCAGCAGAAGCGACAGGGGGACTGAAGCTTTCTTT. It is translated as CASRSDRGTEAFF.

This chain uses TRBV6-5 with TRBJ1-1; 7 positions agree with TRBD1. Germline lookup yields CDR1 MNHEY and CDR2 SVGAGI. This CDR3 is 15 amino acids long. J lost 5 bases, V lost 0 bases, and 6 bases had no gene match. The CDR3 spells CASSYSRGGRTEAFF. CDR3 nucleotide sequence: TGTGCCAGCAGTTACTCCAGGGGGGGTAGGACTGAAGCTTTCTTT.

The chain uses TRBV7-9 and TRBJ2-3, with TRBD2 as a possible D gene (6 bases). The CDR3 has 17 residues. With 4 bases removed from V and 1 base from J, the gap between germline ends came to 18 bases. Germline values: CDR1 SEHNR, CDR2 FQNEAQ (reference sequence). The CDR3 loop is CASSSGTWVVGTDTQYF. CDR3 in DNA: TGTGCCAGCAGCTCCGGGACTTGGGTGGTTGGCACAGATACGCAGTATTTT.

The chain is built from TRBV28 and TRBJ2-3, with unresolved D. The germline V gene encodes CDR1 MDHEN and CDR2 SYDVKM. The CDR3 runs 14 residues. Deletions cut 6 bases from V and 1 base from J, with 11 bases between. This CDR3 is CASSPDLGTDTQYF. DNA for the CDR3: TGTGCCAGCAGCCCCGACTTGGGCACAGATACGCAGTATTTT. Full variable domain (outside the CDR3, taken from reference TRBV28 and TRBJ2-3): DVKVTQSSRYLVKRTGEKVFLECVQDMDHENMFWYRQDPGLGLRLIYFSYDVKMKEKGDIPEGYSVSREKKERFSLILESASTNQTSMYLCASSPDLGTDTQYFGPGTRLTVL.

The sample holds many counts of this clonotype. V is TRBV12-3 or TRBV12-4 and J is TRBJ2-5; D ambiguous. V lost 2 bases and J 4 bases, leaving 5 bases between the germline ends. This CDR3 contains 12 residues. CDR3 DNA sequence: TGTGCCAGCAGTTTAAAGGGAGAGACCCAGTACTTC. Its translation is CASSLKGETQYF.

This clonotype was seen repeatedly, ten times or more. V is TRBV15 and J is TRBJ1-5, with 8 bases fitting TRBD1. CDR3 length: 17 residues. J was trimmed by 2 bases and V by 2 bases; bases with no gene match: 8. The germline V gene has CDR1 LNHNV and CDR2 YYDKDF (reference sequence). CDR3 in amino acids: CATSRQDREIGNQPQHF. The CDR3 region has the DNA TGTGCCACCAGCAGACAGGACAGGGAGATTGGCAATCAGCCCCAGCATTTT.

The rearrangement links TRBV20-1 to TRBJ2-3; D might be TRBD2 (5 bases). This CDR3 has 17 residues. V lost 1 base and J 6 bases, leaving 23 bases between the germline ends. Germline CDR1 DFQATT, CDR2 SNEGSKA (reference sequence). The CDR3 sequence is CSARGYLTEERLDTQYF. CDR3 nucleotides: TGCAGTGCTAGAGGATATCTCACAGAGGAGCGGTTGGATACGCAGTATTTT.

CDR3 in DNA: TGTGCCAGCAGTTCCGAGACGGAGAACAATGAAAAACTGTTTTTT. This translates into CASSSETENNEKLFF. The rearrangement uses TRBV12-3 or TRBV12-4 and TRBJ1-4; D gene uncertain. The CDR3 covers 15 residues. V was pared by 4 bases and J by 5 bases, with 14 bases between.

This clonotype came up many times. This rearrangement joins TRBV5-1 to TRBJ2-2; D is unclear. Germline-derived CDR1 and CDR2 are SGHRS and YFSETQ. The ends were cut back, 4 bases at V and 7 bases at J, with 8 bases in the middle. The CDR3 consists of 12 residues. The CDR3 sequence: CASSPESGELFF. CDR3 nucleotides: TGCGCCAGCAGCCCAGAGAGCGGGGAGCTGTTTTTT.

The J gene is TRBJ2-3, the V gene TRBV9, with D tentatively TRBD1 (5 bases). Trimming took off 0 bases at V and 0 bases at J, with 11 bases between the two ends. Germline CDR1 SGDLS, CDR2 YYNGEE. The CDR3 consists of 16 residues. The DNA for the CDR3 is TGTGCCAGCAGCGTAGAGAACAGGATAAGCACAGATACGCAGTATTTT. Translation gives CASSVENRISTDTQYF.

This clonotype has just a few counts. The chain carries TRBV4-2 and TRBJ2-6, with D tentatively TRBD1 (6 bases). CDR1 and CDR2 (germline): LGHNA, YNFKEQ. This CDR3 is built from 16 residues. The V and J ends lost 0 bases and 2 bases respectively, with 8 bases between them. The CDR3 DNA reads TGTGCCAGCAGCCAAGAGGGGGCGACTGGGGCCAACGTCCTGACTTTC. As protein: CASSQEGATGANVLTF.

The chain has TRBV4-1 and TRBJ2-3; D is unresolved. CDR1 and CDR2 from the germline V gene are MGHRA and YSYEKL. V was pared by 2 bases and J by 4 bases, with 10 bases between. The CDR3 is made up of 14 amino acids. For the CDR3, the DNA is TGCGCCAGCAGCCAATTCCCTCGGGCAGATACGCAGTATTTT. It encodes CASSQFPRADTQYF.

This clonotype has a count of ten or more. V usage is TRBV25-1 and J usage is TRBJ1-1; D not certain. CDR3 length equals 13 residues. Germline loops: CDR1 MGHDK, CDR2 SYGVNS. V lost 5 bases and J 3 bases, leaving 10 bases between the germline ends. The CDR3 DNA sequence: TGTGCCAGCAGTCCGGGAGGGTACACTGAAGCTTTCTTT. Its translation: CASSPGGYTEAFF.

In its sample, this clonotype was seen many times. The V and J genes are TRBV5-6 and TRBJ2-7, with D possibly being TRBD1 or TRBD2 (6 bases each). The CDR3 has 14 residues. The V gene lost 0 bases and the J gene lost 7 bases, with 14 bases spanning the gap. CDR1 is SGHDT, CDR2 YYEEEE, per germline. The CDR3 here is CASSLAQGLGEQYF. The CDR3, as DNA: TGTGCCAGCAGCTTGGCACAGGGACTTGGGGAGCAGTACTTC.

This clonotype was counted only a few times. This chain connects TRBV7-9 to TRBJ2-5; D not certain. Germline CDR1 and CDR2: SEHNR and FQNEAQ (reference sequence). The CDR3 loop spans 16 amino acids. Deletions cut 5 bases from V and 1 base from J, with 17 bases between. The CDR3 sequence is CASSPSHGSLQETQYF. CDR3 bases: TGTGCCAGCAGCCCTTCACACGGGTCTCTCCAAGAGACCCAGTACTTC.

V is TRBV9 and J is TRBJ2-1, with 8 bases that match TRBD2. Germline CDR1 SGDLS, CDR2 YYNGEE. The V and J ends lost 7 bases and 7 bases, in that order; junction bases with no gene match: 13. The CDR3 extends over 15 amino acids. Written as DNA, the CDR3 is TGTGCCAGCGGCGATAGCGGGGCTGGTAGGAATGAGCAGTTCTTC. Amino acid sequence: CASGDSGAGRNEQFF.

This clonotype occurred a few times. The rearrangement links TRBV28 to TRBJ2-1; 11 bases match TRBD2. V was pared by 5 bases and J by 4 bases, with 13 bases of the junction left unmatched. Looked up from germline, CDR1 is MDHEN and CDR2 is SYDVKM. The CDR3 runs to 18 residues. This chain's CDR3 is CASSRDRPGLAEYNEQFF. CDR3 bases: TGTGCCAGCAGTCGCGACCGACCGGGACTAGCGGAATACAATGAGCAGTTCTTC.

This clonotype was observed at least ten times. The rearrangement joins TRBV29-1 to TRBJ2-2; D not certain. Germline V gene sequence: CDR1 SQVTM, CDR2 ANQGSEA. With 2 bases removed from V and 3 bases from J, the gap between germline ends came to 7 bases. The CDR3 runs 13 residues. The CDR3 DNA sequence: TGCAGCGTTGAATTGAGTGACACCGGGGAGCTGTTTTTT. It codes for CSVELSDTGELFF.

This clonotype was detected a few times. This chain uses TRBV4-1 with TRBJ1-2; D is possibly TRBD1 (6 bases). Trimming took off 5 bases at V and 2 bases at J, with 18 bases between the two ends. There are 16 residues in the CDR3. The germline gives CDR1 MGHRA, CDR2 YSYEKL. The CDR3 here is CASSEQRTALNYGYTF. The CDR3 DNA is TGCGCCAGCAGCGAACAAAGGACAGCGTTAAACTATGGCTACACCTTC.

This clonotype has just a few counts. The gene calls are TRBV15 and TRBJ1-6; D not certain. Trimming shortened V by 4 bases and J by 5 bases, and 15 bases separated the two germline ends. Germline CDR1 is LNHNV and CDR2 is YYDKDF (reference sequence). This CDR3 region has 16 residues. CDR3 sequence reads: CATSTREGLDNSPLHF. The CDR3 DNA follows: TGTGCCACCAGCACGCGGGAGGGCCTTGATAATTCACCCCTCCACTTT.

This clonotype was seen a few times. The V and J genes are TRBV7-9 and TRBJ1-3; TRBD1 is a possible D gene (6 bases). Trimming took 6 bases from V and 8 from J, leaving 11 bases between them. Germline lookup yields CDR1 SEHNR and CDR2 FQNEAQ (reference sequence). This CDR3 is built from 12 residues. The CDR3: CASREGGDTIYF. The DNA for the CDR3 is TGTGCCAGCAGGGAAGGGGGGGACACCATATATTTT.

The genes are TRBV25-1 and TRBJ2-3; D gene ambiguous. CDR3 length: 13 residues. Germline values: CDR1 MGHDK, CDR2 SYGVNS. The ends were cut back, 8 bases at V and 1 base at J, with 10 bases in the middle. The CDR3 sequence: CASHTPRTDTQYF. For the CDR3, the DNA is TGTGCCAGCCACACACCCCGCACAGATACGCAGTATTTT.